The 17 T cell receptor beta chains given below trace back to one sample, sequenced in a study of control samples from healthy donors and cancer patients. The protocol was immunoSEQ multiplex PCR, while the TCRdb copy is restricted to in-frame clones and leaves out a portion. The data show 150,000 to 200,000 clones, 91% seen once. The sequencing sample was made of blood. These receptors all come from a woman aged 25 to 39 in good health.

The chain combines TRBV7-2 with TRBJ2-7; D may be TRBD1 (5 bases). The germline CDR1 and CDR2 sequences are SGHTA and FQGNSA. The ends were cut back, 5 bases at V and 3 bases at J, with 11 bases in the middle. This CDR3 is built from 13 residues. The CDR3: CASSKPGYYEQYF. The CDR3 coding sequence is TGTGCCAGCAGCAAACCAGGGTACTACGAGCAGTACTTC.

The chain's CDR3 is CASREDRGYGYTF. CDR3 DNA: TGTGCCAGCAGAGAGGACAGGGGCTATGGCTACACCTTC. The rearrangement links TRBV6-5 to TRBJ1-2; 9 bases agree with TRBD1. Looked up from germline, CDR1 is MNHEY and CDR2 is SVGAGI. The CDR3 contains 13 residues. Germline trimming cut 6 bases from V and 4 bases from J; bases unmatched to any gene: 3.

The chain recombines TRBV10-2 with TRBJ2-1; no clear D gene. With 2 bases removed from V and 0 bases from J, the gap between germline ends came to 5 bases. This CDR3 is built from 14 residues. Germline V gene lookup returns CDR1 WSHSY and CDR2 SAAADI. The CDR3 here is CASSEVVSYNEQFF. CDR3 nucleotides: TGCGCCAGCAGTGAGGTGGTCTCCTACAATGAGCAGTTCTTC.

V is TRBV12-3 or TRBV12-4 and J is TRBJ2-4, with D perhaps TRBD2 (5 bases). Trimming pared 0 bases from V and 9 bases from J, leaving 9 bases between. The CDR3 length is 13 residues. The CDR3 reads CASSLAGVGIQYF. The CDR3 region has the DNA TGTGCCAGCAGTTTAGCCGGGGTCGGCATTCAGTACTTC.

This rearrangement joins TRBV4-3 to TRBJ1-1, with 7 bases lining up with TRBD1. Trimming at V came to 1 base and at J to 4 bases, leaving 3 bases not matched to a gene. This CDR3 contains 14 residues. Germline CDR1 is LGHNA and CDR2 is YSLEER. For the CDR3, the DNA is TGCGCCAGCAGCCAAGCCCCAGGGGGCACTGAAGCTTTCTTT. It yields the protein CASSQAPGGTEAFF.

This clone was observed a single time. The gene calls are TRBV6-1 and TRBJ1-3; 7 bases agree with TRBD1. The CDR3 consists of 16 residues. CDR1 and CDR2 (germline): MNHNS, SASEGT. V trimming: 3 bases; J trimming: 0 bases; junction bases outside the gene matches: 5. The CDR3 here is CASSDKGQTSGNTIYF. The DNA of the CDR3 is TGTGCCAGCAGTGATAAGGGACAGACCTCTGGAAACACCATATATTTT.

This CDR3 reads CASSKGDNGYTF. The CDR3 DNA reads as TGTGCCAGCAGCAAAGGGGATAATGGCTACACCTTC. The chain recombines TRBV21-1 with TRBJ1-2. TRBV21-1 is a known pseudogene. The CDR3 covers 12 residues.

The chain links TRBV30 to TRBJ2-7; no clear D. The CDR3 loop spans 11 amino acids. Germline V gives CDR1 GTSNPN, CDR2 SVGIG (reference sequence). V lost 0 bases and J lost 3, with 3 bases in between. The CDR3: CAWSVLYEQYF. CDR3 coding DNA: TGTGCCTGGAGTGTACTCTACGAGCAGTACTTC.

This clone was seen only a few times. The sample contains more than one DNA sequence encoding this CDR3. The DNA for the CDR3 is TGTGCCAGCAGTGACTCGGGGGGCACAGATACGCAGTATTTT. This encodes CASSDSGGTDTQYF. The rearrangement links TRBV6-4 to TRBJ2-3, with D perhaps TRBD1 or TRBD2 (5 bases each). Trimming removed 0 bases at V and 1 base at J, with 5 bases between. Germline CDR1 reads MRHNA; CDR2 reads SNTAGT. The CDR3 consists of 14 residues.

The J gene is TRBJ2-1, the V gene TRBV5-1; tentatively, D is TRBD2 (6 bases). The germline CDR1 and CDR2 sequences are SGHRS and YFSETQ. This CDR3 is built from 16 residues. Trimming removed 1 base from V and 5 bases from J, with 16 bases in between. CDR3 sequence (DNA): TGCGCCAGCAGCTTGCCCGGGGGACGCACACACAATGAGCAGTTCTTC. Translated: CASSLPGGRTHNEQFF.

The chain joins TRBV27 to TRBJ1-1; perhaps TRBD1 as D (5 bases). Germline V gives CDR1 MNHEY, CDR2 SMNVEV (reference sequence). The CDR3 has 14 residues. The germline V and J ends were trimmed by 4 bases and 3 bases, with 12 bases remaining between them. In DNA, the CDR3 is TGTGCCAGCAGTTCCAGGGTCGGGTACACTGAAGCTTTCTTT. It encodes CASSSRVGYTEAFF.

V gene TRBV4-1 combines with J gene TRBJ2-7; D not certain. Trimming pared 0 bases from V and 6 bases from J, leaving 12 bases between. The length of the CDR3 is 14 residues. Germline values: CDR1 MGHRA, CDR2 YSYEKL. CDR3 bases: TGCGCCAGCAGCCAAGATGGTAGGGCAGGCGAGCAGTACTTC. It encodes CASSQDGRAGEQYF.

The CDR3 DNA follows: TGTGCCAGTAGTATCGAGACAGGGGGCGCGACTGAAGCTTTCTTT. This sequence encodes CASSIETGGATEAFF. The chain couples TRBV19 to TRBJ1-1; 10 nucleotides align to TRBD1. The V segment lost 3 bases and the J segment 5 bases; nucleotides outside the gene matches: 6. The CDR3 has 15 amino acids. Germline CDR1 is LNHDA and CDR2 is SQIVND (reference sequence).

The chain is built from TRBV4-2 and TRBJ2-4; the match to TRBD1 covers 8 bases. The CDR3 totals 15 residues. V trimming: 1 base; J trimming: 5 bases; junction bases outside the gene matches: 4. Germline V gene lookup returns CDR1 LGHNA and CDR2 YNFKEQ. CDR3 coding DNA: TGTGCCAGCAGCCAAGGGTCAGGGGGCGAAAACATTCAGTACTTC. This codes for CASSQGSGGENIQYF.

DNA of the CDR3: TGTGCCAGCAGCTCACTAGCGGGGGGGCGCACAGATACGCAGTATTTT. It codes for CASSSLAGGRTDTQYF. The rearrangement joins TRBV7-9 to TRBJ2-3, with TRBD2 identical over 13 bases. Germline-derived CDR1 and CDR2 are SEHNR and FQNEAQ (reference sequence). V lost 4 bases to trimming and J lost 1 base; unmatched junction nucleotides: 2. The CDR3 extends over 16 amino acids.

The rearrangement joins TRBV19 to TRBJ1-4; 8 nucleotides agree with TRBD1. V gave up 8 bases and J gave up 3 bases; unmatched junction bases: 2. The V gene's germline CDR1 is LNHDA and CDR2 SQIVND (reference sequence). The CDR3 runs to 13 residues. The CDR3 coding sequence is TGTGCCAGTGCGGACAGGGCTAATGAAAAACTGTTTTTT. The encoded protein is CASADRANEKLFF.

V is TRBV18 and J is TRBJ2-2; 8 bases are a match to TRBD2. After removal of 3 bases from V and 2 bases from J, the junction contained 2 bases not matched to a gene. The CDR3 runs 15 residues. Germline CDR1 reads KGHSH; CDR2 reads LQKENI. CDR3 DNA: TGTGCCAGCTCACCTGCGGGAGGTAACACCGGGGAGCTGTTTTTT. It yields the protein CASSPAGGNTGELFF.